This T cell receptor (beta chain) derives from a study of T cell repertoires in cytomegalovirus infection. Background on the study: CMV epitopes, recently identified HLA-C-restricted and well-studied HLA-B-restricted, were used. Evidence of both CMV infection and a matching HLA type came from public TCR beta signatures. Overall study results and limits: Dominating the ex vivo response were TCR beta clonotypes that were CMV-specific and HLA-C-restricted. Based on cumulative public TCR beta family frequency, carriers of CMV plus the relevant HLA were identified.

There are a few counts of this clonotype. The antigen is unknown. Via MiXCR, TCRdb re-called the reads, giving one row per CDR3 protein. The sample shows 380,000 or so distinct CDR3 sequences, roughly a third of them seen only once. The sample was cultured PBMCs, taken from culture after CMV antigen stimulation. The TCR was taken from a human donor in good health (CMV status not recorded). Some clones in this sample may be carry-over from other donors' samples.

The chain's CDR3 is CASSLEGWNGYTF. The CDR3, as DNA: TGTGCCAGCAGTTTAGAGGGGTGGAATGGCTACACCTTC. This chain joins TRBV28 and TRBJ1-2; a weak D match, TRBD1 (5 bases). The CDR3 spans 13 residues. Germline V gene data show CDR1 as MDHEN and CDR2 as SYDVKM. Trimming removed 2 bases from V and 6 bases from J, with 10 bases in between.